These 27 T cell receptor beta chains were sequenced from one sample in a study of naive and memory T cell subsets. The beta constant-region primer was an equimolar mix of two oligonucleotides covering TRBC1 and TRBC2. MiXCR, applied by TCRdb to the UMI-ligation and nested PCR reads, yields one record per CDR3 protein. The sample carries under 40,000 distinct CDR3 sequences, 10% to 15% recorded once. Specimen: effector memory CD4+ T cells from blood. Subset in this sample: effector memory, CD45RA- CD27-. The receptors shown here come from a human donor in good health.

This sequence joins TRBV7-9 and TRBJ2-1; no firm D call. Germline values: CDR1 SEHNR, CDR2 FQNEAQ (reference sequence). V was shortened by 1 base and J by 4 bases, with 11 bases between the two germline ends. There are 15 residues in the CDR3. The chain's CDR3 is CASSLGLDGYNEQFF. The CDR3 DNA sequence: TGTGCCAGCAGCTTAGGCCTCGACGGGTACAATGAGCAGTTCTTC.

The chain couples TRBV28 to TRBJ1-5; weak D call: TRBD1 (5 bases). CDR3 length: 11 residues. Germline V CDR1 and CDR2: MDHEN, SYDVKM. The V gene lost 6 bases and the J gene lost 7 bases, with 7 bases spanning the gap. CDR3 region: CASRGAQPQHF. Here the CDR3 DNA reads TGTGCCAGCAGAGGGGCCCAGCCCCAGCATTTT. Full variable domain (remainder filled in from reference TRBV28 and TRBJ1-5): DVKVTQSSRYLVKRTGEKVFLECVQDMDHENMFWYRQDPGLGLRLIYFSYDVKMKEKGDIPEGYSVSREKKERFSLILESASTNQTSMYLCASRGAQPQHFGDGTRLSIL.

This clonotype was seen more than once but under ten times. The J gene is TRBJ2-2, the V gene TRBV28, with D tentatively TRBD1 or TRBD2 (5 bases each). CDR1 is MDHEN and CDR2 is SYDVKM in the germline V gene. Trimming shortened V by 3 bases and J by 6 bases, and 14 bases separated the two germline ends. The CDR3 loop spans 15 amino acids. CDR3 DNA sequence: TGTGCCAGCAGTTTTTTGGGGGAGTGGTCCGGGGAGCTGTTTTTT. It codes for CASSFLGEWSGELFF.

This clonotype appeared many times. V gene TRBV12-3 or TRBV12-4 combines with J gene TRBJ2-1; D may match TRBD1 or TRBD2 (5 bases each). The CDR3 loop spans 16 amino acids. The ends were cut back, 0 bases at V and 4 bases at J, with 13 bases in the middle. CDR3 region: CASSLAQTAVYNEQFF. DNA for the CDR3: TGTGCCAGCAGTTTAGCGCAGACAGCGGTATACAATGAGCAGTTCTTC.

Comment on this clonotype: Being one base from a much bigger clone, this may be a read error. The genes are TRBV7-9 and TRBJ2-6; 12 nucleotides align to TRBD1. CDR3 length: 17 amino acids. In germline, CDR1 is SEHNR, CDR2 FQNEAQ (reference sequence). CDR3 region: CAGSRDRGQSGANVLTF. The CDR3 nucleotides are TGTGCCGGCAGCCGGGACAGGGGGCAATCTGGGGCCAACGTCCTGACTTTC.

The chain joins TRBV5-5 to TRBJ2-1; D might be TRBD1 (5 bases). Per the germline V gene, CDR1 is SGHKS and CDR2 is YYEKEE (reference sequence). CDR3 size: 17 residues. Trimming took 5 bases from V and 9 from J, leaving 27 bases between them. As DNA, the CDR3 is TGTGCCAGCAGTTATTTTGGCTCGCCAGGGATGGGTGGTGAGCAGTTCTTC. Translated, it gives CASSYFGSPGMGGEQFF.

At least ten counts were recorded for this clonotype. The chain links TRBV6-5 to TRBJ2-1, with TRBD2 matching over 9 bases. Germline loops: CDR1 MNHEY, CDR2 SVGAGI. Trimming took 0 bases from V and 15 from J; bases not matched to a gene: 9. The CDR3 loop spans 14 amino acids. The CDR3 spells CASSYSTSGVYMFF. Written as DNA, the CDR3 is TGTGCCAGCAGTTACTCGACTAGCGGAGTTTATATGTTCTTC.

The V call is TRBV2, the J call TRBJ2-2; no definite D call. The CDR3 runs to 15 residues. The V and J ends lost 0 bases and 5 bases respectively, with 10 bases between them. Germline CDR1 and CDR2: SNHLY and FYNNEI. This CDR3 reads CASSEARLLTGELFF. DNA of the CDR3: TGTGCCAGCAGTGAAGCTAGACTTCTAACCGGGGAGCTGTTTTTT.

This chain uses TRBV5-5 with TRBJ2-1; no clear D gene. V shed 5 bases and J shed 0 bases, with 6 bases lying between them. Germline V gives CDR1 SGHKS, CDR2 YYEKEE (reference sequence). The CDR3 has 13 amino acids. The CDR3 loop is CASRINSYNEQFF. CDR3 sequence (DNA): TGTGCCAGCAGGATTAACTCCTACAATGAGCAGTTCTTC.

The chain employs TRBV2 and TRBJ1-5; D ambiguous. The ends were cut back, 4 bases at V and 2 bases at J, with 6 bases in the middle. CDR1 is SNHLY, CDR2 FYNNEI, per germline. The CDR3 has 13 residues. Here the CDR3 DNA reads TGTGCCAGCAGTGCGTCCGGCAATCAGCCCCAGCATTTT. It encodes CASSASGNQPQHF.

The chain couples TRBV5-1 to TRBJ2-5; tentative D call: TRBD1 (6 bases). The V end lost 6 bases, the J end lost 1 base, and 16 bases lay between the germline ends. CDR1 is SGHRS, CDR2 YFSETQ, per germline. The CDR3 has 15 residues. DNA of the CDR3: TGCGCCAGCACGACCGCAGGGGACCTCCAAGAGACCCAGTACTTC. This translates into CASTTAGDLQETQYF.

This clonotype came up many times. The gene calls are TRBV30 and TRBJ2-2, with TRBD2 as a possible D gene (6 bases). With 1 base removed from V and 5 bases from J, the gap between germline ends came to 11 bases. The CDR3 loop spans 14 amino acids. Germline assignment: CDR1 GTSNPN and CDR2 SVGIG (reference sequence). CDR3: CAWSGCGETGELFF. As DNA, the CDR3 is TGTGCCTGGAGTGGATGCGGGGAGACCGGGGAGCTGTTTTTT.

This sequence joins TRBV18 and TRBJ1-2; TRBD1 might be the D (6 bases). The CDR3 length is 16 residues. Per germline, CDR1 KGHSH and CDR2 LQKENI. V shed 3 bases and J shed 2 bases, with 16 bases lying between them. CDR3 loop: CASSPPAGARNYGYTF. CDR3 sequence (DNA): TGTGCCAGCTCACCCCCGGCGGGGGCGCGGAACTATGGCTACACCTTC.

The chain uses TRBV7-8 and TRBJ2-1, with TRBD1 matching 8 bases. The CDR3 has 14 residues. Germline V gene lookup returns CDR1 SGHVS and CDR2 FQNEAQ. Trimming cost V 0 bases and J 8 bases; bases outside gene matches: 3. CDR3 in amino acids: CASSLANRGDEQFF. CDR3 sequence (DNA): TGTGCCAGCAGCTTAGCAAACAGGGGGGATGAGCAGTTCTTC.

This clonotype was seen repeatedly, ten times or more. The CDR3 region has the DNA TGTGCCAGCAGTGAGAACACTGAAGCTTTCTTT. Protein sequence: CASSENTEAFF. The rearrangement joins TRBV28 to TRBJ1-1; no reliable D call. Trimming left V 5 bases short and J 1 base short, with 2 bases between. The CDR3 is 11 residues long. Per germline, CDR1 MDHEN and CDR2 SYDVKM. Full variable domain (remainder filled in from reference TRBV28 and TRBJ1-1): DVKVTQSSRYLVKRTGEKVFLECVQDMDHENMFWYRQDPGLGLRLIYFSYDVKMKEKGDIPEGYSVSREKKERFSLILESASTNQTSMYLCASSENTEAFFGQGTRLTVV.

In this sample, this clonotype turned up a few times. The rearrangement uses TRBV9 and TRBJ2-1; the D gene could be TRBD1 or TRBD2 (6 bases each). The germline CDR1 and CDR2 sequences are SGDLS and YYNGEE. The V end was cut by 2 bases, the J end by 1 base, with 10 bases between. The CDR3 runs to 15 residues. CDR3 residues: CASSVGGGSYNEQFF. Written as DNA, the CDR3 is TGTGCCAGCAGCGTTGGAGGGGGATCCTACAATGAGCAGTTCTTC.

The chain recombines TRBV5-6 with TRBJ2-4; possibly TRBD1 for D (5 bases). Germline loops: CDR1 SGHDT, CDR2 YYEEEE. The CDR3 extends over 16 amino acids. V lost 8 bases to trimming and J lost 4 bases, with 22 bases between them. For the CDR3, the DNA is TGTGCCAGTGGTTCCCTCGGTCAGGGATCGAAAAACATTCAGTACTTC. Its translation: CASGSLGQGSKNIQYF.

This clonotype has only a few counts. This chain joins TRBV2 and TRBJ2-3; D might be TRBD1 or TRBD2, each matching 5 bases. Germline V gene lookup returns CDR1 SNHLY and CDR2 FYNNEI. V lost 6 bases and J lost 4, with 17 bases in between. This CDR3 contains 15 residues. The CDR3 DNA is TGTGCCAGCAGGAATCCTCGAGGGGCGGCAGATACGCAGTATTTT. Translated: CASRNPRGAADTQYF.

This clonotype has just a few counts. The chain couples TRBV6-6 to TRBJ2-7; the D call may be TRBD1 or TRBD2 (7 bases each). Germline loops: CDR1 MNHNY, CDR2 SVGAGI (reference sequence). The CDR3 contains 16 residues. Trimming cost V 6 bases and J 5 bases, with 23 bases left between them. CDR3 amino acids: CASSPGWGGQRNEQYF. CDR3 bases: TGTGCCAGCAGCCCCGGCTGGGGGGGACAGAGGAACGAGCAGTACTTC.

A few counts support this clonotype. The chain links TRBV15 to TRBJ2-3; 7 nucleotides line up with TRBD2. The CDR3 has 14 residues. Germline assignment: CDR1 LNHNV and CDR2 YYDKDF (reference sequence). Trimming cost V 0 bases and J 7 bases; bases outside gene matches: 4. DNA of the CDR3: TGTGCCACCAGCAGAGATGGGGGGGGAAATACGCAGTATTTT. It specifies CATSRDGGGNTQYF.

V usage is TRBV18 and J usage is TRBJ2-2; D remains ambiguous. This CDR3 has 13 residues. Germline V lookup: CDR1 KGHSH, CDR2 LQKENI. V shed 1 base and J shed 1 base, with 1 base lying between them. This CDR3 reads CASSPQNTGELFF. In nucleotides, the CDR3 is TGTGCCAGCTCACCACAGAACACCGGGGAGCTGTTTTTT.

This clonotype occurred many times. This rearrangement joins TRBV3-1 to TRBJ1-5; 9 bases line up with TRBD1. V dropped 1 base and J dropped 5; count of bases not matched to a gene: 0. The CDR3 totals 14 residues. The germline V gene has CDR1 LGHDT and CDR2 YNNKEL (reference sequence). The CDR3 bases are TGTGCCAGCAGCCAAGGGACAGGGGATCAGCCCCAGCATTTT. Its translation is CASSQGTGDQPQHF. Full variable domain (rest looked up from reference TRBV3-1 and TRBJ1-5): DTAVSQTPKYLVTQMGNDKSIKCEQNLGHDTMYWYKQDSKKFLKIMFSYNNKELIINETVPNRFSPKSPDKAHLNLHINSLELGDSAVYFCASSQGTGDQPQHFGDGTRLSIL.

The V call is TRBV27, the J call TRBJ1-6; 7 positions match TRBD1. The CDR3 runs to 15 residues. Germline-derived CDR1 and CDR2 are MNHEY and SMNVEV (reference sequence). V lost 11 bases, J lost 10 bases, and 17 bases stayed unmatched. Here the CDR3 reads CAGISSRQGSSPLHF. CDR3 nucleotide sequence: TGTGCCGGAATCAGCTCCCGACAGGGTTCATCACCCCTCCACTTT.

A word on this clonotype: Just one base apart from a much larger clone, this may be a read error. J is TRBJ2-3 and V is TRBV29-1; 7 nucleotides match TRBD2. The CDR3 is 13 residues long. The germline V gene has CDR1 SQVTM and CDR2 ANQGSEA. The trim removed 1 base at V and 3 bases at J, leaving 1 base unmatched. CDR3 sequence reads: CSVEGGGTDTQYF. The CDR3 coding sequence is TGCAGCGTTGAAGGGGGGGGAACAGATACGCAGTATTTT.

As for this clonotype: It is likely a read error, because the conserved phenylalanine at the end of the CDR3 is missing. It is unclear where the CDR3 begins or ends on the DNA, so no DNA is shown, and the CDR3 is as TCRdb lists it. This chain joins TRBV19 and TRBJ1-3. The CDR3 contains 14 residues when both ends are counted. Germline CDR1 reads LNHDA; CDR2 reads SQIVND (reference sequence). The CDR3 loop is CASSIQGTGNTIEC.

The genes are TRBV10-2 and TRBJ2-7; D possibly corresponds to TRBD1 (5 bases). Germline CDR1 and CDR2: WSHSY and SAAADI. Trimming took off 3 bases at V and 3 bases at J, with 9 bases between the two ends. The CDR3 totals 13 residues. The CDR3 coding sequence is TGCGCCAGCAGTGATAGGACACGCTACGAGCAGTACTTC. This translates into CASSDRTRYEQYF.

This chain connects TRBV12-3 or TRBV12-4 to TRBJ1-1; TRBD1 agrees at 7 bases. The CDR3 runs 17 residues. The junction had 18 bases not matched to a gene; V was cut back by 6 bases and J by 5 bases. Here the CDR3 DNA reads TGTGCCAGCAGGCGGACAGGAAGGGGGAGTTCCAAAACTGAAGCTTTCTTT. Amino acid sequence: CASRRTGRGSSKTEAFF.